Sequencing of this T cell receptor beta chain was carried out in a study of PD-1 blockade in classical Hodgkin lymphoma. The CDR3 is made up of 19 amino acids. From germline, CDR1 is SGHAT and CDR2 FQNNGV. V was pared by 3 bases and J by 0 bases, with 13 bases of the junction left unmatched. Generated by immunoSEQ multiplex PCR, the TCRdb table keeps only in-frame clones and is missing some. The sample yields 110,000 or so clones, roughly nine tenths seen once. Time point denoted: cycle 4 day 1 (C4D1), after 6 weeks of nivolumab. All trial patients relapsed after autologous stem cell transplantation. Complete response, partial response or progressive disease was each patient's best response. Study-wide findings and caveats: Baseline diversity resembling that of newly diagnosed patients was seen in complete responders.

Worth noting for this clone: Its antigen is currently unknown.

The chain joins TRBV11-2 to TRBJ1-3; the match to TRBD1 covers 8 bases. This receptor was obtained from a human donor with classical Hodgkin lymphoma. The sample was peripheral blood mononuclear cells (PBMCs), taken before the fourth cycle of nivolumab. The CDR3, as DNA: TGTGCCAGCAGCTTGATAAACAGGGGGGGCCAAAGCTCTGGAAACACCATATATTTT. Translating it yields CASSLINRGGQSSGNTIYF. The full variable domain, in which reference TRBV11-2 and TRBJ1-3 provide the parts outside the CDR3, is EAGVAQSPRYKIIEKRQSVAFWCNPISGHATLYWYQQILGQGPKLLIQFQNNGVVDDSQLPKDRFSAERLKGVDSTLKIQPAKLEDSAVYLCASSLINRGGQSSGNTIYFGEGSWLTVV.